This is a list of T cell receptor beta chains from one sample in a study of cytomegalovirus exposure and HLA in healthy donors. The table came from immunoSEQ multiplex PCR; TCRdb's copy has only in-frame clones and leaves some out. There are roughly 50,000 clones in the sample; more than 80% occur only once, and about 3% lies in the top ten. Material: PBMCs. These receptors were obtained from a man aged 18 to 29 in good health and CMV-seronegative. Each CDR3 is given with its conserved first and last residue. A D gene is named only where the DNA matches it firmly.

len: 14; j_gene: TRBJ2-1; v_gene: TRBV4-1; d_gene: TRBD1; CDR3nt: TGCGCCAGCAGCCTCCAGGGGGCGAGTAATGAGCAGTTCTTC; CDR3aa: CASSLQGASNEQFF
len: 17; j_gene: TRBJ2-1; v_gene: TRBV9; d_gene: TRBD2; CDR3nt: TGTGCCAGCAGCGTGGGAGGGGCTAGCGGGAGAGGCAATGAGCAGTTCTTC; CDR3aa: CASSVGGASGRGNEQFF
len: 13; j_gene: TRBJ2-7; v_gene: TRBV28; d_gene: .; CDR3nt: TGTGCCAGCAGCGAGACAGGTCCCTACGAGCAGTACTTC; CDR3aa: CASSETGPYEQYF
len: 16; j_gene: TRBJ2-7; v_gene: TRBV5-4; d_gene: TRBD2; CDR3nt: TGTGCCAGCAGCTTGGGGCTAGCGGGAGAAAACGGCGAGCAGTACTTC; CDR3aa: CASSLGLAGENGEQYF
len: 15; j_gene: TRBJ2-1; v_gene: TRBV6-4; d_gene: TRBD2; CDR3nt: TGTGCCAGCAGTGACGGAGCGGGAGAAGGGAATGAGCAGTTCTTC; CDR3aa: CASSDGAGEGNEQFF
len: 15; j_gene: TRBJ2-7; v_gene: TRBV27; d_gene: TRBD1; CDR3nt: TGTGCCAGCAGTTTATCGGGACAGGGGGCCGGCGAGCAGTACTTC; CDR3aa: CASSLSGQGAGEQYF
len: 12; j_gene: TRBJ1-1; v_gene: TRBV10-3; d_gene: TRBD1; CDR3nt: TGTGCCATCAGTGCGACAGGGGGGGAAGCTTTCTTT; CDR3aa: CAISATGGEAFF
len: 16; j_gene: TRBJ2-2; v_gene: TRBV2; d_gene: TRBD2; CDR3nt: TGTGCCAGCAATCCCCGGGGGGGGAGGAACACCGGGGAGCTGTTTTTT; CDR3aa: CASNPRGGRNTGELFF
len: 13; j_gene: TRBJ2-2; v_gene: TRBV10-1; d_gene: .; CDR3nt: TGCGCCAGCAGTGAGAGCAGGGCTGGGGAGCTGTTTTTT; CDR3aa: CASSESRAGELFF
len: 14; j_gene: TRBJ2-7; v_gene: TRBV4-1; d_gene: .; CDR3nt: TGCGCCAGCAGCCAAGTTTGGGGCTACTACGAGCAGTACTTC; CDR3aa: CASSQVWGYYEQYF